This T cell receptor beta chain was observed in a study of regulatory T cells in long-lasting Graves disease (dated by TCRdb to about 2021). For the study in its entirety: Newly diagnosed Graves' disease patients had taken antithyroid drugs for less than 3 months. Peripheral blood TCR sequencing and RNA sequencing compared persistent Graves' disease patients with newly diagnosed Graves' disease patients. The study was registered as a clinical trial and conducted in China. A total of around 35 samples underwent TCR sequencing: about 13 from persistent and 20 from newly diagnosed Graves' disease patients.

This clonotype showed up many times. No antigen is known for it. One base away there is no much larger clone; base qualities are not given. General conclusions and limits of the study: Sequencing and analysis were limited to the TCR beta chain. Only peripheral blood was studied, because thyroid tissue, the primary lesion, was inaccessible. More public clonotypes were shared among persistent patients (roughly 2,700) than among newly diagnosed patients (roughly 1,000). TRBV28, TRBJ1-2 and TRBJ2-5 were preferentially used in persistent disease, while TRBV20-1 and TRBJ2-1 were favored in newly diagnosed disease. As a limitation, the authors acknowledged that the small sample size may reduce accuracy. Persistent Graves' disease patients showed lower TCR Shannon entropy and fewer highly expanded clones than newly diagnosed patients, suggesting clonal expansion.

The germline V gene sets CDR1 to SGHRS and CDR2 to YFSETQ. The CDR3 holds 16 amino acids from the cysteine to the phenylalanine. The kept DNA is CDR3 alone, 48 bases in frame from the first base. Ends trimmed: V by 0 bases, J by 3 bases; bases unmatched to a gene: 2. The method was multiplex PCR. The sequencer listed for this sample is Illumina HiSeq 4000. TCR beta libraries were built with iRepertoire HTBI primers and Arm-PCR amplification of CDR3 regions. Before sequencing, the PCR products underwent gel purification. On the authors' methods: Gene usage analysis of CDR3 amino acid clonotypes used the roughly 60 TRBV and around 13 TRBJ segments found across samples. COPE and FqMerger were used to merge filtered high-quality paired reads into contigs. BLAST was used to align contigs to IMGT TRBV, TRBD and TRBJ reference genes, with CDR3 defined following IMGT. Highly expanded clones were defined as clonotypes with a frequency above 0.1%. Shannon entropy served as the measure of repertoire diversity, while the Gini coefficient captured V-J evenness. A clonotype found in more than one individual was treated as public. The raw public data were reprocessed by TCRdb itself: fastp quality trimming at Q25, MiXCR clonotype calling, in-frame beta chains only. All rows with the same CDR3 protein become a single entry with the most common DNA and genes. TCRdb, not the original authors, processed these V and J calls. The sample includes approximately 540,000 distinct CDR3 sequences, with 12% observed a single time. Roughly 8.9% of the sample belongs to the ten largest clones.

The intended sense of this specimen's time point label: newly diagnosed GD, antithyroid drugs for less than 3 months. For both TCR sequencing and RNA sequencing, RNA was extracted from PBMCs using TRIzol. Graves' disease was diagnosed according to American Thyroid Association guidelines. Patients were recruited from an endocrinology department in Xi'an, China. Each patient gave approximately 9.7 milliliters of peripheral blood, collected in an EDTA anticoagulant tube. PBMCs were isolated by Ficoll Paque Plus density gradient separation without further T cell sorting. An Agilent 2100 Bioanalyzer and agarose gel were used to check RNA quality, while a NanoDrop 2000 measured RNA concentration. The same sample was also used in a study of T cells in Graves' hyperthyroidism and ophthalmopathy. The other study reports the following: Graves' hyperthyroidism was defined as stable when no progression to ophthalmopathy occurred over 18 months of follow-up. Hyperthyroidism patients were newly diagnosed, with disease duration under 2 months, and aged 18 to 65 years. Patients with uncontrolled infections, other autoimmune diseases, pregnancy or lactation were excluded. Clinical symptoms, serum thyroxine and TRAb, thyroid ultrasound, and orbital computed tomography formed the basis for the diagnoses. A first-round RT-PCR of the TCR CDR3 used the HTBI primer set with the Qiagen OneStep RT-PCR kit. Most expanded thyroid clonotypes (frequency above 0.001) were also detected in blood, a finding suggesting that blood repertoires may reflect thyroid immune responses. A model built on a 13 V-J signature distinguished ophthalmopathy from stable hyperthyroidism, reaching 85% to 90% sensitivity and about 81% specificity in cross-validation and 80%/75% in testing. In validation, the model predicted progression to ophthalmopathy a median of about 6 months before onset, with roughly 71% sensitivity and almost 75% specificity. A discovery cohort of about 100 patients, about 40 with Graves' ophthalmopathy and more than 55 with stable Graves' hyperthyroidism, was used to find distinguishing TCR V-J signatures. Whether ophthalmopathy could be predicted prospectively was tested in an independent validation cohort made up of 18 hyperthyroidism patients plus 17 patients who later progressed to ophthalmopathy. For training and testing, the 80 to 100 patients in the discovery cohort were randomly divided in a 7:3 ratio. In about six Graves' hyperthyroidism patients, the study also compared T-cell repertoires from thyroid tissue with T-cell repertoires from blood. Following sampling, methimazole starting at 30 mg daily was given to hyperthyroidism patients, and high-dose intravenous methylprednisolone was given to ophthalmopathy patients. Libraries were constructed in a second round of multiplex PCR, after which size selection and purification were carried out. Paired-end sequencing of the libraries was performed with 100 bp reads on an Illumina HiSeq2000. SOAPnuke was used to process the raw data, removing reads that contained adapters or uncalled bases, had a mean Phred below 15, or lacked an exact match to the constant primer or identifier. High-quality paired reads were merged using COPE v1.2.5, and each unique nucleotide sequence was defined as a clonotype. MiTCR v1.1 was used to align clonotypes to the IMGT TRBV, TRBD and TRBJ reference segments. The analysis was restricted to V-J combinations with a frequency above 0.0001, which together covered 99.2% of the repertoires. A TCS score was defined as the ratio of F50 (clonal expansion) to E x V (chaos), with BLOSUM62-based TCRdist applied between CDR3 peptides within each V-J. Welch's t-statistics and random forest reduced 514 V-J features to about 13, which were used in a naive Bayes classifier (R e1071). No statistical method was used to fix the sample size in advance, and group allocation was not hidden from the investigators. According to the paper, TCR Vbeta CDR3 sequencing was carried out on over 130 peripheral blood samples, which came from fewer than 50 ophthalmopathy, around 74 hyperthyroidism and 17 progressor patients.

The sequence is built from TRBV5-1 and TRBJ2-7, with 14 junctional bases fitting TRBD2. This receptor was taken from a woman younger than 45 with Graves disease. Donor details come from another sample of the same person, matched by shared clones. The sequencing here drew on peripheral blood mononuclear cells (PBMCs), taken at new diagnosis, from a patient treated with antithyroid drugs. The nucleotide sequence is TGCGCCAGCAGCTTGGGGGGGACTAGCGGGGGCTACGAGCAGTACTTC. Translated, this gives CASSLGGTSGGYEQYF.